What follows are 5 T cell receptor beta chains derived from one specimen sequenced in a study of regulatory T cells in long-lasting Graves disease. iRepertoire HTBI primers and Arm-PCR of CDR3 regions built TCR beta libraries. Using its own MiXCR run on the multiplex PCR reads, TCRdb lists one record per CDR3 protein. This sample has 350,000 to 500,000 distinct CDR3 sequences; around 15% occur once, and the top ten carry around 23%. Documented time point: newly diagnosed GD, antithyroid drugs for less than 3 months. The TCR library used RNA extracted from PBMCs. This sample also appeared in a second study, on T cells in Graves' hyperthyroidism and ophthalmopathy.

This sample comprised peripheral blood mononuclear cells (PBMCs), obtained at new diagnosis, from a patient treated with antithyroid drugs. The receptors originated from a young woman with Graves disease.

This clonotype was detected only a few times. J is TRBJ1-4 and V is TRBV30; D perhaps matches TRBD1 (6 bases). From germline, CDR1 is GTSNPN and CDR2 SVGIG (reference sequence). This CDR3 has 13 residues. Trimming took off 5 bases at V and 3 bases at J, with 10 bases between the two ends. The CDR3 reads CAWGGLANEKLFF. The CDR3 region has the DNA TGTGCCTGGGGGGGGCTGGCTAATGAAAAACTGTTTTTT.

The chain links TRBV29-1 to TRBJ2-3; 7 bases align to TRBD1. Looked up from germline, CDR1 is SQVTM and CDR2 is ANQGSEA. V shed 4 bases, J shed 3 bases, and the junction held 4 bases outside the gene matches. This CDR3 has 13 residues. The CDR3 protein is CSVGTGLTDTQYF. The CDR3 DNA follows: TGCAGCGTTGGGACAGGCCTGACAGATACGCAGTATTTT.

The chain combines TRBV28 with TRBJ2-7; 10 bases map to TRBD1. The length of the CDR3 is 15 residues. Germline V gene sequence: CDR1 MDHEN, CDR2 SYDVKM. The ends lost 6 bases at V and 4 bases at J; junction bases unmatched: 9. CDR3 nucleotide sequence: TGTGCCAGCAGACTCGGGACAGGGGAGTTATACGAGCAGTACTTC. Protein sequence: CASRLGTGELYEQYF.

V usage is TRBV20-1 and J usage is TRBJ1-3; 8 bases are shared with TRBD1. The V gene's germline CDR1 is DFQATT and CDR2 SNEGSKA (reference sequence). CDR3 length: 14 residues. The V gene end was trimmed by 3 bases and the J gene end by 2 bases; junction bases not matched to a gene: 3. The CDR3 nucleotides are TGCAGTGCTAGGACAGGGGAACCTGGAAACACCATATATTTT. It translates to CSARTGEPGNTIYF.

In regard to this clonotype: A much larger clonotype is one base distant, so this may be a read error. The chain has TRBV27 and TRBJ2-3; TRBD2 aligns across 11 bases. The J call may not be correct, given that the DNA end is closer to TRBJ2-1. Germline assignment: CDR1 MNHEY and CDR2 SMNVEV (reference sequence). CDR3 length: 15 amino acids. This CDR3 reads CASSFSLAGGGEQFF. In DNA, the CDR3 is TGTGCCAGCAGTTTTAGCCTAGCGGGAGGTGGAGAGCAGTTCTTC.